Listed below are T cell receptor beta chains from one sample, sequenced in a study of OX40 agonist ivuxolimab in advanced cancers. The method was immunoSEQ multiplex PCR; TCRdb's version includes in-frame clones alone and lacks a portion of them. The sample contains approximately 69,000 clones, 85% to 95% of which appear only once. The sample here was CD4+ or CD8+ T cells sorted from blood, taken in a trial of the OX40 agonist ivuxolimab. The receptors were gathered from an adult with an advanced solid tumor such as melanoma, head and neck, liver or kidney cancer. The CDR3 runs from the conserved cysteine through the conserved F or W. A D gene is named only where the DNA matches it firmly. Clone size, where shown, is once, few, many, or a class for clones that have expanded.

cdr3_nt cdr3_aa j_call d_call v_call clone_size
TGTGCCAGCAGTTACTCCGGAGAGGGGAACGAGCAGTACTTC CASSYSGEGNEQYF TRBJ2-7 NA TRBV6-5 NA
TGCGCCAGCAGCCAAGCAGGGGGTGGGACTGAAGCTTTCTTT CASSQAGGGTEAFF TRBJ1-1 TRBD1 TRBV4-3 NA
TGTGCCAGCAGTCCCACCCAGTGGGCTAATGAAAAACTGTTTTTT CASSPTQWANEKLFF TRBJ1-4 NA TRBV27 NA
TGCGCCAGCAGTCACCTGGGGGCAGAGAAAGAGACCCAGTACTTC CASSHLGAEKETQYF TRBJ2-5 NA TRBV10-2 NA
TGTGGCGGGGGAGGGGGCAATCAGCCCCAGCATTTT CGGGGGNQPQHF TRBJ1-5 NA TRBV28 few
TGTGCCAGTAGTATAGGGGGGGCGGATCAGCCCCAGCATTTT CASSIGGADQPQHF TRBJ1-5 NA TRBV19 NA
TGTGCCAGCAGTTTATCGACGGGGCCTTCGATTAATGAGCAGTTCTTC CASSLSTGPSINEQFF TRBJ2-1 NA TRBV27 NA
TGTGCCAGTAGTTTACTAGCGGGGCGATACAATGAGCAGTTCTTC CASSLLAGRYNEQFF TRBJ2-1 TRBD2 TRBV19 NA
TGTGCCAGCAGCCGGGCAGGGTCTCTCAGCTCGGCTAATGAAAAACTGTTTTTT CASSRAGSLSSANEKLFF TRBJ1-4 NA TRBV5-6 NA
TGTGCCAGTAGTGCCAGGACAGGGAACACTGAAGCTTTCTTT CASSARTGNTEAFF TRBJ1-1 TRBD1 TRBV19 NA
TGTGCCAGCAGCCCACGGACTAGCGGACCTACCTACGAGCAGTACTTC CASSPRTSGPTYEQYF TRBJ2-7 TRBD2 TRBV13 NA
TGTGCCAGCAGTCTAAATGGGGCCGGGGACACTGAAGCTTTCTTT CASSLNGAGDTEAFF TRBJ1-1 NA TRBV27 NA
TGTGCCAGCAGCTTAGTGCCGATTGATGTTCACACTGAAGCTTTCTTT CASSLVPIDVHTEAFF TRBJ1-1 NA TRBV7-9 NA
TGTGCCAGCAGCCCGGGACACAAAGTGACTGAAGCTTTCTTT CASSPGHKVTEAFF TRBJ1-1 NA TRBV2 NA
TGTGCCAGCAGCCAAGTTGGGGGCTCGGGTGAGCAGTTCTTC CASSQVGGSGEQFF TRBJ2-1 NA TRBV14 NA
TGTGCCAGCAGCCAACTCACAGGGACCCCTGGAAACACCATATATTTT CASSQLTGTPGNTIYF TRBJ1-3 NA TRBV4-2 once
TGCAGCGTCGACGTGTTTGGGAGAGGATTATTAGATACGCAGTATTTT CSVDVFGRGLLDTQYF TRBJ2-3 NA TRBV29-1 NA
TGTGCCATCAGTGAGTCGGTGTGGGGAGGCAATCAGCCCCAGCATTTT CAISESVWGGNQPQHF TRBJ1-5 NA TRBV10-3 NA
TGCAGCGTTGAGCCATTGAACACCGGGGAGCTGTTTTTT CSVEPLNTGELFF TRBJ2-2 NA TRBV29-1 NA
TGTGCCAGCAGCGCAAGACTAGCGGGAGGGGAAATGGATGAGCAGTTCTTC CASSARLAGGEMDEQFF TRBJ2-1 TRBD2 TRBV9 NA
TGTGCCAGTAGTATAGTAAGGACCTATGGCTACACCTTC CASSIVRTYGYTF TRBJ1-2 NA TRBV19 NA
TGTGCCAGCTCACCGGAAGGGACGGGCTACGAGCAGTACTTC CASSPEGTGYEQYF TRBJ2-7 NA TRBV18 NA
TGTGCCAGCTCACCACCGGAAGGTAGGGGTCACACTGAAGCTTTCTTT CASSPPEGRGHTEAFF TRBJ1-1 NA TRBV18 NA
TGCGCCAGCAGCGGGACAGCTTCCTACGAGCAGTACTTC CASSGTASYEQYF TRBJ2-7 TRBD1 TRBV10-1 NA
TGTGCCAGTAGTCTGAGACTAGATCTCCAAAACATTCAGTACTTC CASSLRLDLQNIQYF TRBJ2-4 NA TRBV19 NA
TGTGCCCCACAAGACAGGAACACCGGGGAGCTGTTTTTT CAPQDRNTGELFF TRBJ2-2 NA TRBV10-3 NA
TGTGCCAGCACCTCTCCCCCGCTAGCAAGAACCTCCTACGAGCAGTACTTC CASTSPPLARTSYEQYF TRBJ2-7 NA TRBV7-9 NA
TGCGCCAGCAGCTCCGGTCCTGAGCAGTTCTTC CASSSGPEQFF TRBJ2-1 NA TRBV5-1 NA
TGTGCCAGCAGCTTAGGGCTCGGAGCCCCAGACACTGAAGCTTTCTTT CASSLGLGAPDTEAFF TRBJ1-1 NA TRBV7-8 NA
TGCGCCAGCAGCCAAGAGAGTATAGGTCATATGAACACTGAAGCTTTCTTT CASSQESIGHMNTEAFF TRBJ1-1 NA TRBV4-1 NA
TGCGCCAGCAGCCCGTTTAGCGGGAGGGCCAATAATGAGCAGTTCTTC CASSPFSGRANNEQFF TRBJ2-1 TRBD2 TRBV5-1 NA
TGTGCCAGCACCCTAAACAGGGCGTCGTTCTATAATGAGCAGTTCTTC CASTLNRASFYNEQFF TRBJ2-1 NA TRBV7-2 NA
TGTGCCAGCAGCGATGAAGGGAACACAGATACGCAGTATTTT CASSDEGNTDTQYF TRBJ2-3 NA TRBV9 NA
TGTGCCAGCAGCCAGACTAGCGGCTACGATACGCAGTATTTT CASSQTSGYDTQYF TRBJ2-3 TRBD2 TRBV11-3 NA
TGTGCCAGCAGCCACGCGGAAGCGGGAACCTCCTACGAGCAGTACTTC CASSHAEAGTSYEQYF TRBJ2-7 TRBD2 TRBV4-2 NA
TGTGCCAGCAGTATGGGGGACAGTAACTATGGCTACACCTTC CASSMGDSNYGYTF TRBJ1-2 TRBD1 TRBV5-5 NA
TGCGCCAGCAGCTACTGGACGGCCGTTCAGATGAACACTGAAGCTTTCTTT CASSYWTAVQMNTEAFF TRBJ1-1 NA TRBV5-1 NA
TGTGCCAGCAGCTCAATAGCGGGAGAGATGAGCGAGCAGTACTTC CASSSIAGEMSEQYF TRBJ2-7 TRBD2 TRBV7-3 NA
TGCGCCAGCAGTCAAAGACAGTCGAACACCGGGGAGCTGTTTTTT CASSQRQSNTGELFF TRBJ2-2 NA TRBV5-1 NA
TGTGCCAGCAGCTTTGCCCCAAGTCCAGGGACGGAGAACACTGAAGCTTTCTTT CASSFAPSPGTENTEAFF TRBJ1-1 NA TRBV7-7 NA
TGTGCCAGCACCCCTGGACGGGAAACCGATGGCTACACCTTC CASTPGRETDGYTF TRBJ1-2 NA TRBV6-5 once
TGCGCCAGCAGCCAATACGGGACAGGGGGCACAGATACGCAGTATTTT CASSQYGTGGTDTQYF TRBJ2-3 TRBD1 TRBV4-1 NA
TGTGCCAGTGGGGGGCCCCTAGCGGCCCAAGAGACCCAGTACTTC CASGGPLAAQETQYF TRBJ2-5 NA TRBV7-9 once
TGTGCCAGCAGTTTTCGCAGGGCAGGTCAGCCCCAGCATTTT CASSFRRAGQPQHF TRBJ1-5 NA TRBV28 NA
TGTGCCAGCAGCCTGTCAGGGTACTCCTACGAGCAGTACTTC CASSLSGYSYEQYF TRBJ2-7 NA TRBV9 NA
TGCGCCAGCAGTGAAGCAACGGGGCGAGAGACCCAGTACTTC CASSEATGRETQYF TRBJ2-5 NA TRBV10-1 NA
TGTGCCAGCAGCCCGCCTCCCGGGGTAAGCACAGATACGCAGTATTTT CASSPPPGVSTDTQYF TRBJ2-3 NA TRBV13 NA
TGTGCCAGCAGCCTGGGTAATTCTGGAAACACCATATATTTT CASSLGNSGNTIYF TRBJ1-3 NA TRBV5-6 NA
TGTGCCACCAGCAGAGTGGGCGCCGAAGGGGAATGGGCCCAGTACTTC CATSRVGAEGEWAQYF TRBJ2-5 NA TRBV15 NA
TGTGCCACCGTCCCAGGGGATTGGGGTGAAGCTTTCTTT CATVPGDWGEAFF TRBJ1-1 NA TRBV28 once
TGTGCCAGCAGCTTAGGGGCCCGCCGGACGAACACCGGGGAGCTGTTTTTT CASSLGARRTNTGELFF TRBJ2-2 NA TRBV7-6 NA
TGTGCCAGCAGTACCGACAGGTATTCCTACGAGCAGTACTTC CASSTDRYSYEQYF TRBJ2-7 NA TRBV27 NA
TGTGCCAGTAGGTGGGGAGCGGGAGACTACAATGAGCAGTTCTTC CASRWGAGDYNEQFF TRBJ2-1 TRBD2 TRBV19 NA
TGTGCCAGCAGTGTTACACTGAACACTGAAGCTTTCTTT CASSVTLNTEAFF TRBJ1-1 NA TRBV27 NA
TGTGCCAGCAGCTGGGAGGCCCTTCCAGATACGCAGTATTTT CASSWEALPDTQYF TRBJ2-3 NA TRBV7-2 NA
TGCGCCAGCAGCCAAACTCTGTCTCAGGGGGTGAACATTCAGTACTTC CASSQTLSQGVNIQYF TRBJ2-4 TRBD1 TRBV4-3 NA
TGTGCCAGTAGCGGCGGGTGGAACACTGAAGCTTTCTTT CASSGGWNTEAFF TRBJ1-1 NA TRBV19 NA